Below, one T cell receptor (beta chain) is given with its context. With 60 Vbeta and 13 Jbeta primers, the PCR was carried out. Sequencing was performed with immunoSEQ multiplex PCR; in TCRdb, only in-frame clones are kept and a portion is missing. In the table there are 65,000 to 70,000 clones, 65% to 70% of which are singletons. This CDR3 has 14 amino acids. V lost 6 bases, J lost 2 bases, and 10 bases stayed unmatched. CDR1 and CDR2 (germline): SQVTM, ANQGSEA. This entry is derived from a study of cytomegalovirus exposure and HLA in healthy donors. The chain couples TRBV29-1 to TRBJ2-7, with 7 positions matching TRBD2. This receptor was identified in a woman aged 30 to 39 in good health and CMV-seronegative. Sequences were obtained from PBMCs. The CDR3 loop reads CSVPVQGGAYEQYF. The CDR3 DNA reads TGCAGCGTCCCCGTGCAGGGAGGGGCCTACGAGCAGTACTTC.